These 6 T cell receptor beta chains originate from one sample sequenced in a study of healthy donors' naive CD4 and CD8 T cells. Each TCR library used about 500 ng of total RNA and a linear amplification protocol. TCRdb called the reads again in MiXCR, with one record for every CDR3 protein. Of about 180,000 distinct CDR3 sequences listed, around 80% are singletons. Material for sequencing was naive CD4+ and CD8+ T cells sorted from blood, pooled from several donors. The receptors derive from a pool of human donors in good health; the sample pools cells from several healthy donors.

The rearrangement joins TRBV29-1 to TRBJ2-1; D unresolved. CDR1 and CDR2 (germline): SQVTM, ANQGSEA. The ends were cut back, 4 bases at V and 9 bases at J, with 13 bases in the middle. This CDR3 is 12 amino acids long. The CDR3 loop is CSVGGPRGEQFF. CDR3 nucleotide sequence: TGCAGCGTTGGAGGACCAAGAGGTGAGCAGTTCTTC.

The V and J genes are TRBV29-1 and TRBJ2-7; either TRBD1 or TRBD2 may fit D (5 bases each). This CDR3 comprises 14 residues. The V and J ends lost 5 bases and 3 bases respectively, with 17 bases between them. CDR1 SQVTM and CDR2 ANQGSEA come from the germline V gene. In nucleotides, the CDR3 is TGCAGCGTTCCCCTAAGGGGACCCCGCTACGAGCAGTACTTC. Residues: CSVPLRGPRYEQYF.

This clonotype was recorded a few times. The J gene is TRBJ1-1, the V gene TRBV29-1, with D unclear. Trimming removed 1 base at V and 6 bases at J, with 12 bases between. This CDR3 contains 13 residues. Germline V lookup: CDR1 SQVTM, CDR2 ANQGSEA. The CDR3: CSVEGRVSPEAFF. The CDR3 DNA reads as TGCAGCGTTGAAGGTCGGGTTTCACCTGAAGCTTTCTTT. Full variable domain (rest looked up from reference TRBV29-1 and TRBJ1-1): SAVISQKPSRDICQRGTSLTIQCQVDSQVTMMFWYRQQPGQSLTLIATANQGSEATYESGFVIDKFPISRPNLTFSTLTVSNMSPEDSSIYLCSVEGRVSPEAFFGQGTRLTVV.

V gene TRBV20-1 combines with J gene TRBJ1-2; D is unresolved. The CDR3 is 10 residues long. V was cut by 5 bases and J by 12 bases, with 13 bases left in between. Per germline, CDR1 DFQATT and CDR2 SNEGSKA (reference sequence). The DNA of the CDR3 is TGCAGTGCTTCGGGAGGACGCGACACCTTC. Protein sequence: CSASGGRDTF.

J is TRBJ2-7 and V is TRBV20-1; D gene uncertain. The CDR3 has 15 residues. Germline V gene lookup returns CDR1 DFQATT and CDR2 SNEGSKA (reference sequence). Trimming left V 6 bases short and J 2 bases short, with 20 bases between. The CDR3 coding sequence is TGCAGTGCCGCCCGGACGGTCGCCTCCCCCTACGAGCAGTACTTC. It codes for CSAARTVASPYEQYF.

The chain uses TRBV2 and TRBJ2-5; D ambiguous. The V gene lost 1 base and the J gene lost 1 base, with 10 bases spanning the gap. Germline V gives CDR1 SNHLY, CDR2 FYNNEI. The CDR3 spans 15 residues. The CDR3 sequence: CASSEGPAFQETQYF. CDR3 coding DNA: TGTGCCAGCAGTGAAGGCCCCGCCTTCCAAGAGACCCAGTACTTC.